This record looks at one T cell receptor beta chain sequence and its context. This specimen belongs to a study of blood T cell repertoires in COVID-19. CDR1 is SGHRS, CDR2 YFSETQ, per germline. The ends lost 4 bases at V and 1 base at J; junction bases unmatched: 7. The CDR3 has 15 residues. Methods used by the authors: Scientists estimated how many nucleated cells there were by amplifying reference gene primers. Here immunoSEQ multiplex PCR was the method, and the copy in TCRdb shows in-frame clones only, minus some. V, J and clone size reflect that table, while D and trimming were determined from the DNA. The profile shows approximately 210,000 clones, roughly nine tenths of them singletons.

J is TRBJ1-1 and V is TRBV5-1; 7 bases map to TRBD1. Sequencing was done on a sample of peripheral blood. This TCR was recovered from a man aged 65-85 years with acute or convalescent COVID-19. The CDR3 loop is CASSPRTGGNTEAFF. The CDR3 DNA reads TGCGCCAGCAGCCCTCGGACAGGAGGGAACACTGAAGCTTTCTTT.